This T cell receptor beta chain was recorded in a study of cytomegalovirus exposure and HLA in healthy donors. Broader study findings: Cytomegalovirus-associated status was assigned to some 180 TCR beta chains. Reported performance of the classifier showed diagnosis of cytomegalovirus status with high specificity and sensitivity.

For this clone: What it binds is unknown.

The validation cohort, a group of more than 100 subjects, included the donors and was separate from the approximately 650-subject first cohort. Only in-frame clones appear in the TCRdb table, and some are missing; sequencing was by immunoSEQ multiplex PCR. The sample has 100,000 to 120,000 clones, around 89% seen once. The CDR3 loop spans 12 amino acids. Per germline, CDR1 SGHTA and CDR2 FQGNSA. This TCR derives from a woman in her thirties in good health and CMV-seropositive. Material: PBMCs. J is TRBJ2-7 and V is TRBV7-2; 12 nucleotides align to TRBD2. DNA for the CDR3: TGTGCCAGCAGCTCTGGACTAGCGGGAATCGAAGTC. Its protein product is CASSSGLAGIEV.